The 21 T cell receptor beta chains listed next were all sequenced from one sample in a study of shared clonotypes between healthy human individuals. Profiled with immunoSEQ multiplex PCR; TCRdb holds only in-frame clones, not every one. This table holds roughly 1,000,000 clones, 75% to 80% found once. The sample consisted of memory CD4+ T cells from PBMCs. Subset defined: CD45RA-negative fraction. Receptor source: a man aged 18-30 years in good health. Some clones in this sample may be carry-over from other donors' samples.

CDR3 DNA sequence: TGTGCCAGCAGCTTCTCCCGACAGTACTCTGGAAACACCATATATTTT. This codes for CASSFSRQYSGNTIYF. This chain links TRBV13 with TRBJ1-3; the D gene is possibly TRBD1 (5 bases). Germline CDR1 PRHDT, CDR2 FYEKMQ (reference sequence). This CDR3 is 16 amino acids long. V was cut by 3 bases and J by 0 bases, with 12 bases left in between.

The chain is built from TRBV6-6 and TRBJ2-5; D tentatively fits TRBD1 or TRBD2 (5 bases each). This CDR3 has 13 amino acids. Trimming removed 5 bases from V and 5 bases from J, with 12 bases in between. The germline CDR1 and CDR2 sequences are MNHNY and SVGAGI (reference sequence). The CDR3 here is CASSQRGEETQYF. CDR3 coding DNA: TGTGCCAGCAGTCAACGAGGGGAGGAGACCCAGTACTTC.

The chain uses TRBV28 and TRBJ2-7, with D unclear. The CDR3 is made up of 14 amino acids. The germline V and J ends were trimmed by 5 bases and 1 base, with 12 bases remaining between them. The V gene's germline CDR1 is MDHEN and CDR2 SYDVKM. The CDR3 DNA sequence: TGTGCCAGCAGTCCCGGTAGTAATTCCTACGAGCAGTACTTC. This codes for CASSPGSNSYEQYF.

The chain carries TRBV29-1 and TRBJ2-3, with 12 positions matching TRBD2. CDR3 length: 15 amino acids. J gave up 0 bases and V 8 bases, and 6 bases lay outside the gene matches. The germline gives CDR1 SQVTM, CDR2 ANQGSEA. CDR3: CSLAGGTTSTDTQYF. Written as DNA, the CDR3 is TGCAGCCTAGCGGGAGGGACCACTAGCACAGATACGCAGTATTTT.

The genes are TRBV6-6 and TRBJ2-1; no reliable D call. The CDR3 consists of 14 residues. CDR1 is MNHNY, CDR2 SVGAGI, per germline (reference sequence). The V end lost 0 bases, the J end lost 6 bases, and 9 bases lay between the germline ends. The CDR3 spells CASSYSKASNEQFF. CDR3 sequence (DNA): TGTGCCAGCAGTTACTCGAAAGCCAGCAATGAGCAGTTCTTC.

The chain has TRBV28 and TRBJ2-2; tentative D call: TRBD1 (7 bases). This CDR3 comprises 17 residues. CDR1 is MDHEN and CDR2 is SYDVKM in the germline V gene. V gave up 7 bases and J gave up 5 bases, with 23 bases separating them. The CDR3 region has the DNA TGTGCCAGCACCCTTCCCCGCCCAGGGGGAGGAACCGGGGAGCTGTTTTTT. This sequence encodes CASTLPRPGGGTGELFF.

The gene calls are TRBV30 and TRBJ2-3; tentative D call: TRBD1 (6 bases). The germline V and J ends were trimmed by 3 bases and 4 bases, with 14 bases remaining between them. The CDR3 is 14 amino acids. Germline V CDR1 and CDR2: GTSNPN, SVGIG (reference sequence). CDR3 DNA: TGTGCCTGGAGCGACGGGACATCCGCAGATACGCAGTATTTT. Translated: CAWSDGTSADTQYF.

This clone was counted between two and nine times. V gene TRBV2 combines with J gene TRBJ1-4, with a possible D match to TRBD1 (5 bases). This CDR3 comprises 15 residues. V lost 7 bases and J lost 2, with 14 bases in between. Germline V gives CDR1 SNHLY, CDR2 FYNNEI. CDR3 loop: CASNTVGGTNEKLFF. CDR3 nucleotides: TGTGCCAGCAATACGGTGGGGGGGACTAATGAAAAACTGTTTTTT.

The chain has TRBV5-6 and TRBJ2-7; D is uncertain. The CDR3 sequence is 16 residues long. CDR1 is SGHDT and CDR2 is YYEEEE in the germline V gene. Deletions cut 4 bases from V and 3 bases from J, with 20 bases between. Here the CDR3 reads CASSPITETAGYEQYF. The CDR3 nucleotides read TGTGCCAGCAGCCCGATTACCGAGACCGCAGGCTACGAGCAGTACTTC.

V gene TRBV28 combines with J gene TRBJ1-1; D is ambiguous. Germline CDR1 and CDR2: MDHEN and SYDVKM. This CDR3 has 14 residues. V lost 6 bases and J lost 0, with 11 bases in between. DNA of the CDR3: TGTGCCAGCAGAACGGGGTCGTTGAACACTGAAGCTTTCTTT. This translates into CASRTGSLNTEAFF.

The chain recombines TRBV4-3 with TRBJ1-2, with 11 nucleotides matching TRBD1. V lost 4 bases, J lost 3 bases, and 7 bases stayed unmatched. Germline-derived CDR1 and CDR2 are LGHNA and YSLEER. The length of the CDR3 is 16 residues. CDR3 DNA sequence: TGCGCCAGCAGCCGAATAGGGACAGGGGGTGACTATGGCTACACCTTC. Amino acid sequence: CASSRIGTGGDYGYTF.

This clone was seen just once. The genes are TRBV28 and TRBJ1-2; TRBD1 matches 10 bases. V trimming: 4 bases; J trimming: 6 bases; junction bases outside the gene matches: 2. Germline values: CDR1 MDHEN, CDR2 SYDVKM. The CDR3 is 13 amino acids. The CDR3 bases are TGTGCCAGCAGTTCGGGACAGGGGCATGGCTACACCTTC. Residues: CASSSGQGHGYTF.

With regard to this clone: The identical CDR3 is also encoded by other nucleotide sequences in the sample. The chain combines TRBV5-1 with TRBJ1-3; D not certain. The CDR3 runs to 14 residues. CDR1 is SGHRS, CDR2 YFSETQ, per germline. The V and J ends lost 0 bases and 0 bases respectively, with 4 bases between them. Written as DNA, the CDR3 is TGCGCCAGCAGCTTGGCAGCCTCTGGAAACACCATATATTTT. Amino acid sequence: CASSLAASGNTIYF.

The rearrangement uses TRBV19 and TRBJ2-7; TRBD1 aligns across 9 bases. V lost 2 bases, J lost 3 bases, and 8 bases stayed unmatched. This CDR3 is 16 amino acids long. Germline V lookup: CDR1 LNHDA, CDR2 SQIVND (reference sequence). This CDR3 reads CASSIRRGQGLYEQYF. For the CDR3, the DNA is TGTGCCAGTAGTATACGGCGGGGACAGGGCCTCTACGAGCAGTACTTC. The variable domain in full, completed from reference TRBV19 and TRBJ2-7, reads DGGITQSPKYLFRKEGQNVTLSCEQNLNHDAMYWYRQDPGQGLRLIYYSQIVNDFQKGDIAEGYSVSREKKESFPLTVTSAQKNPTAFYLCASSIRRGQGLYEQYFGPGTRLTVT.

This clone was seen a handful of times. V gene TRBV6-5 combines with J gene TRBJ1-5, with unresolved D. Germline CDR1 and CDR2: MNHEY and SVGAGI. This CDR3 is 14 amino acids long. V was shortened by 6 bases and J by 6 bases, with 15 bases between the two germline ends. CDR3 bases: TGTGCCAGCAGCTCCCACTTACAAGGTCAGCCCCAGCATTTT. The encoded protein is CASSSHLQGQPQHF.

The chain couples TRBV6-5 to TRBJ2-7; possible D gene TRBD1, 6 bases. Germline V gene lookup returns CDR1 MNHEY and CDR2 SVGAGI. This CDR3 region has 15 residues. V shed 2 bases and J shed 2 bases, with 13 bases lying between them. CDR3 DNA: TGTGCCAGCAGTTACCGGGACACTGAGACCTACGAGCAGTACTTC. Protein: CASSYRDTETYEQYF.

The CDR3 protein is CASDSGQGSHEQYF. The CDR3 nucleotides are TGTGCCAGCGATTCGGGACAGGGGTCCCACGAGCAGTACTTC. The V call is TRBV5-6, the J call TRBJ2-7; 10 nucleotides match TRBD1. The junction had 9 bases not matched to a gene; V was cut back by 7 bases and J by 5 bases. Germline CDR1 is SGHDT and CDR2 is YYEEEE. The CDR3 is 14 amino acids.

The CDR3 is CASSLPPDRADLYEQYF. CDR3 DNA sequence: TGTGCCAGCAGTTTGCCCCCGGATCGGGCGGACCTCTACGAGCAGTACTTC. The chain combines TRBV28 with TRBJ2-7; D gene ambiguous. V lost 3 bases and J 3 bases, leaving 21 bases between the germline ends. This CDR3 contains 17 residues. Germline V CDR1 and CDR2: MDHEN, SYDVKM.

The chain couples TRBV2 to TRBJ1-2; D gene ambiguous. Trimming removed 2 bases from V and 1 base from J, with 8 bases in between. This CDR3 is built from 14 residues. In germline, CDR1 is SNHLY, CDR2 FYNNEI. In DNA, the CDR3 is TGTGCCAGCAGTGAACTGCAGGTTAACTATGGCTACACCTTC. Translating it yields CASSELQVNYGYTF. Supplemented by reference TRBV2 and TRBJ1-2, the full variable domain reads EPEVTQTPSHQVTQMGQEVILRCVPISNHLYFYWYRQILGQKVEFLVSFYNNEISEKSEIFDDQFSVERPDGSNFTLKIRSTKLEDSAMYFCASSELQVNYGYTFGSGTRLTVV.

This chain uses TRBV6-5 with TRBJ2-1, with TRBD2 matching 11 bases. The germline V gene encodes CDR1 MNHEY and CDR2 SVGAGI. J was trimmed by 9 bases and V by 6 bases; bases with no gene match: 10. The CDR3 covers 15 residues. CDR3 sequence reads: CASSLTSGSKAEQFF. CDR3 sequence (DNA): TGTGCCAGCAGCCTCACTAGCGGGAGTAAGGCTGAGCAGTTCTTC.

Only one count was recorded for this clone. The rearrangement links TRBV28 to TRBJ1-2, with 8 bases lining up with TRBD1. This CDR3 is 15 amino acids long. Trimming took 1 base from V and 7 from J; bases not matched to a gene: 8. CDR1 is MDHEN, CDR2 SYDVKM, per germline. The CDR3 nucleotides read TGTGCCAGCAGTTTATCCGCAGGGGGCGTATCTGGCTACACCTTC. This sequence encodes CASSLSAGGVSGYTF.